This TCR beta chain stems from a study of T cell responses to AZD1222 COVID-19 vaccine. Whole-study findings and limits: The repertoires were collected only after the peak T cell response.

Using immunoSEQ multiplex PCR, the repertoire was profiled, and TCRdb retains in-frame clones only, with some absent. The table includes around 120,000 clones, around nine tenths detected once. CDR1 and CDR2 (germline): LGHDT, YNNKEL (reference sequence). This CDR3 is 15 amino acids long. The V and J ends lost 6 bases and 6 bases respectively, with 18 bases between them. This clone has a single count. Its antigen is unknown. Sequencing used peripheral blood, obtained on day 0 of MenACWY control vaccination. The chain carries TRBV3-1 (or the pseudogene TRBV3-2) and TRBJ2-1; perhaps D is TRBD1 or TRBD2 (5 bases each). This TCR came from an adult in good health. The CDR3: CASRFSGPLTNEQFF. In nucleotides, the CDR3 is TGTGCCAGCAGATTTTCGGGACCCCTAACCAATGAGCAGTTCTTC.